This T cell receptor beta chain appears in the sequencing data of a study of blood T cell repertoires in COVID-19. The V gene's germline CDR1 is SEHNR and CDR2 FQNEAQ (reference sequence). V was cut by 1 base and J by 4 bases, with 5 bases left in between. This CDR3 has 14 residues. Repertoires were generated with immunoSEQ multiplex PCR, while TCRdb's copy carries only in-frame clones and drops some. The table has around 87,000 clones, roughly 71% seen once. The gene calls are TRBV7-9 and TRBJ1-6; D is perhaps TRBD1 (5 bases). Material for sequencing was peripheral blood. The receptor was isolated from a woman at least 80 years old with acute or convalescent COVID-19. The CDR3 DNA is TGTGCCAGCAGCTTAGAGGGGTATAATTCACCCCTCCACTTT. This sequence encodes CASSLEGYNSPLHF.